Detailed here is one T cell receptor (beta chain). Its antigen is as yet unknown. The same CDR3 also results from other DNA sequences found in this sample. This entry belongs to a study of shared clonotypes between healthy human individuals. General study findings and limits: Measured sharing among donors was expected to vary with sequencing depth. Donors were few, which limited the genetic and exposure-history diversity represented.

The naive CD8 population came from CD45RO-negative cells selected for CCR7, without terminally differentiated effector memory CD45RA+ cells. The CDR3 is 15 amino acids. The V gene end was trimmed by 2 bases and the J gene end by 3 bases; junction bases not matched to a gene: 4. Germline CDR1 MNHEY, CDR2 SVGAGI. Investigators spread the genomic DNA of each subset evenly over several immunoSEQ plates. Original handling: From ImmunoSEQ came sequences covering only the junction and carrying no quality scores, so filtering differed. Clones were read by immunoSEQ multiplex PCR, and TCRdb kept only the in-frame ones, dropping some. That table is the source of V, J and clone size, and D and trimming were worked out from the DNA. The sample yields approximately 1.9 million clones, around 93% seen once.

This TCR derives from a man between 18 and 29 years old in good health. Some clones in this sample may be carry-over from other donors' samples. V is TRBV6-5 and J is TRBJ2-7; 10 bases match TRBD2. The sample was naive CD8+ T cells from PBMCs. DNA for the CDR3: TGTGCCAGCAGTTACAGTGTAGCGGGAGGCTACGAGCAGTACTTC. This sequence encodes CASSYSVAGGYEQYF.